One sample yielded the 14 T cell receptor beta chains listed below, sequenced in a study of cytomegalovirus exposure and HLA in healthy donors. The PCR ran on 60 Vbeta and 13 Jbeta primers. The table came from immunoSEQ multiplex PCR; TCRdb's copy has only in-frame clones and leaves some out. There are approximately 170,000 clones in the sample; 83% occur only once, and about 4% lies in the top ten. Sample: PBMCs. These receptors all stem from a man in his forties or fifties in good health and CMV-seropositive.

The DNA of the CDR3 is TGTGCCAGCACCGAGACCGGGACCTACGAGCAGTACTTC. Translating gives CASTETGTYEQYF. The chain recombines TRBV28 with TRBJ2-7; tentative D call: TRBD2 (5 bases). CDR3 size: 13 residues. V lost 7 bases and J 2 bases, leaving 12 bases between the germline ends. CDR1 and CDR2 (germline): MDHEN, SYDVKM.

J is TRBJ1-5 and V is TRBV27; the D gene is possibly TRBD1 (6 bases). The CDR3 runs 14 residues. The ends were cut back, 6 bases at V and 0 bases at J, with 9 bases in the middle. Germline V gives CDR1 MNHEY, CDR2 SMNVEV (reference sequence). In DNA, the CDR3 is TGTGCCAGCAGCACAGGGCATAGCAATCAGCCCCAGCATTTT. Translation: CASSTGHSNQPQHF.

This sequence joins TRBV10-2 and TRBJ1-5; a weak D match, TRBD1 (5 bases). The germline CDR1 and CDR2 sequences are WSHSY and SAAADI. The CDR3 extends over 13 amino acids. The ends were cut back, 4 bases at V and 5 bases at J, with 9 bases in the middle. CDR3 protein: CASSAQGYQPQHF. For the CDR3, the DNA is TGCGCCAGCAGTGCCCAGGGATATCAGCCCCAGCATTTT.

This clone has a single count. This same CDR3 is encoded by further DNA sequences in the sample. The rearrangement uses TRBV20-1 and TRBJ2-5; a possible D gene is TRBD2 (5 bases). Germline V gives CDR1 DFQATT, CDR2 SNEGSKA (reference sequence). V shed 7 bases and J shed 2 bases, with 8 bases lying between them. The CDR3 totals 11 residues. The CDR3 coding sequence is TGCAGTGGGACTGCGCAAGAGACCCAGTACTTC. It encodes CSGTAQETQYF.

The chain carries TRBV9 and TRBJ2-7; TRBD1 matches 7 bases. Germline V CDR1 and CDR2: SGDLS, YYNGEE. CDR3 length: 15 residues. With V trimmed by 0 bases and J by 1 base, 4 bases remained unmatched. DNA of the CDR3: TGTGCCAGCAGCGTAGGTGACAGGGCATCCTACGAGCAGTACTTC. This gives the protein CASSVGDRASYEQYF.

This clone has a single count. This chain links TRBV30 with TRBJ1-1; TRBD1 is a possible D gene (5 bases). This CDR3 comprises 13 residues. V was shortened by 3 bases and J by 6 bases, with 14 bases between the two germline ends. Germline loops: CDR1 GTSNPN, CDR2 SVGIG (reference sequence). The CDR3 nucleotides read TGTGCCTGGAGCCCCCGGGGGGGATCTGAAGCTTTCTTT. It encodes CAWSPRGGSEAFF.

The chain couples TRBV18 to TRBJ2-7, with a tentative D call TRBD1 (7 bases). Germline lookup yields CDR1 KGHSH and CDR2 LQKENI. This CDR3 region has 16 residues. The V end lost 2 bases, the J end lost 7 bases, and 21 bases lay between the germline ends. CDR3 loop: CASSPVTGIQGGEQYF. DNA of the CDR3: TGTGCCAGCTCACCAGTGACAGGGATCCAGGGAGGAGAGCAGTACTTC.

The gene calls are TRBV6-1 and TRBJ2-7, with 10 nucleotides matching TRBD2. The CDR3 runs to 14 residues. V lost 6 bases, J lost 4 bases, and 6 bases stayed unmatched. Germline loops: CDR1 MNHNS, CDR2 SASEGT. CDR3 sequence: CASRTGTSVYEQYF. As DNA, the CDR3 is TGTGCCAGCAGAACCGGGACTAGCGTATACGAGCAGTACTTC.

Written as DNA, the CDR3 is TGTGCCAGCAGTTACGGGGCAGGTACAAAAGAGACCCAGTACTTC. This gives the protein CASSYGAGTKETQYF. The genes are TRBV6-5 and TRBJ2-5; D is perhaps TRBD1 (5 bases). Germline V gene lookup returns CDR1 MNHEY and CDR2 SVGAGI. V lost 2 bases and J 3 bases, leaving 13 bases between the germline ends. The CDR3 runs 15 residues.

The genes are TRBV2 and TRBJ1-2; TRBD1 matches 9 bases. This CDR3 has 14 residues. V shed 6 bases and J 5 bases; nucleotides not matched to a gene: 7. Germline CDR1 is SNHLY and CDR2 is FYNNEI. The CDR3 DNA is TGTGCCAGCAGGGAACAGGGGGCGCGATATGGCTACACCTTC. Its translation: CASREQGARYGYTF.

The CDR3 reads CASSPGTATDTQYF. Written as DNA, the CDR3 is TGTGCCAGCAGTCCCGGGACAGCCACAGATACGCAGTATTTT. The V call is TRBV27, the J call TRBJ2-3; 7 bases map to TRBD1. The length of the CDR3 is 14 residues. The V and J ends lost 5 bases and 2 bases, in that order; junction bases with no gene match: 4. In germline, CDR1 is MNHEY, CDR2 SMNVEV (reference sequence).

V gene TRBV2 combines with J gene TRBJ1-1; D is uncertain. With 4 bases removed from V and 2 bases from J, the gap between germline ends came to 2 bases. There are 11 residues in the CDR3. The germline gives CDR1 SNHLY, CDR2 FYNNEI. CDR3 protein: CASSVNTEAFF. CDR3 in DNA: TGTGCCAGCAGTGTAAACACTGAAGCTTTCTTT.

Comments on this clone: This CDR3 is also generated by other DNA sequences in the sample. The V call is TRBV6-6, the J call TRBJ1-1, with D maybe TRBD1 (5 bases). With 6 bases removed from V and 5 bases from J, the gap between germline ends came to 19 bases. In germline, CDR1 is MNHNY, CDR2 SVGAGI (reference sequence). This CDR3 has 15 amino acids. CDR3 sequence reads: CASSNNLRVGTEAFF. The CDR3 DNA follows: TGTGCCAGCAGCAACAACCTCAGGGTGGGGACTGAAGCTTTCTTT.

CDR3: CASRDRNGDEQYF. CDR3 DNA sequence: TGTGCCAGCAGAGACAGGAATGGAGACGAGCAGTACTTC. The rearrangement joins TRBV28 to TRBJ2-7; the D gene is possibly TRBD1 (6 bases). The germline CDR1 and CDR2 sequences are MDHEN and SYDVKM. Trimming shortened V by 6 bases and J by 5 bases, and 14 bases separated the two germline ends. This CDR3 contains 13 residues.